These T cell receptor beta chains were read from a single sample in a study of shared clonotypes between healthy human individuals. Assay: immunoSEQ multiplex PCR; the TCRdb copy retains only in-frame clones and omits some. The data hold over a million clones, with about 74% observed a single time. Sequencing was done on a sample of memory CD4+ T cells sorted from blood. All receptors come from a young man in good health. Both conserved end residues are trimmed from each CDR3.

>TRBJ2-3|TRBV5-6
ASSLRAGVFADTQY
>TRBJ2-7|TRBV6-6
ASSSYSGKVGEQY
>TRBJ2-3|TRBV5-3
ARSSEDTQY
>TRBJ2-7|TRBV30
AWKGYEQY
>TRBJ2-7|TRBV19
ASSYYGLADRGEQY
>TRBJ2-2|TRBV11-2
ASSLGLAGSGELF
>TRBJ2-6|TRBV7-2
ASSSPPGGRGANVLT
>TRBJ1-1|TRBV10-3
AIRGRWESEAF
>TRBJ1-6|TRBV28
ASSLGQINSPLH
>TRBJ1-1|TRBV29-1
SVERSRGTEAF
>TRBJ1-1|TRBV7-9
ASSVRGSTEAF
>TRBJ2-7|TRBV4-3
ASSQGAAPTYEQY
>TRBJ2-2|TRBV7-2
ASSRPTAYTGELF
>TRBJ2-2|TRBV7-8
ASSLAFTRKRNTGELF
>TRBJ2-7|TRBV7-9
ASSNPKGNEQY
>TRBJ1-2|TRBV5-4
ASSLDQFAYGYT
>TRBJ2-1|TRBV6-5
ASRRGTGSYNEQF
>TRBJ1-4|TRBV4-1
ASSQDGEGRKLF
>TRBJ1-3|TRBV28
ASSLSSGTGNTIY
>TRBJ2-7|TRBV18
ASSPSYSSYEQY
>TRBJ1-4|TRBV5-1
ASSPTGTGSGEEKLF
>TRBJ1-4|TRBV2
ASSEGTGREKLF
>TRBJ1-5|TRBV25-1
ASSEGGNSNQPQH
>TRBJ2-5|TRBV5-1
ASSLVLAGETQY
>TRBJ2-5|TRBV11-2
ASSSDWVGSGETQY
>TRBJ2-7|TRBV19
ASSTSVSGTGYYEQY
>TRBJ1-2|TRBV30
AWVDRGHYGYT
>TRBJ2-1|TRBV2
ASRPLGGRALDEQF
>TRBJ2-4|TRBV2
ASSGVGLGGGNIQY
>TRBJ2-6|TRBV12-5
ASAPPWSSGANVLT
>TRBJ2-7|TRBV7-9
ASSQRGPYEQY
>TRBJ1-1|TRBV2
ASSSDRGFTEAF
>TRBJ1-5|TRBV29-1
SAASGGGNQPQH
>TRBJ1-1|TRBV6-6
ASSYSGQGNTEAF
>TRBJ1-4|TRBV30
AWSVRTTTNEKLF
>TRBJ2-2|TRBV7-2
ASSLHRAGTGELF
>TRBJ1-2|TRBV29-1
SAGTGYGYT
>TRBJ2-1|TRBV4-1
ASSQTGLDYNEQF
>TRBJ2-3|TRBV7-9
ASSLRTSGSADTQY
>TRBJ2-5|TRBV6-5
ASSEWGQETQY
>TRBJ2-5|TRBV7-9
ASSRTGLAYQETQY